This record concerns one T cell receptor (beta chain) sequence. What it binds is unknown. This sample is drawn from a study of cytomegalovirus exposure and HLA in healthy donors. Overall study: The 500 to 850 first-cohort repertoires and the approximately 110 validation repertoires shared the same platform, a later analysis reported.

Sequencing used immunoSEQ multiplex PCR; TCRdb keeps in-frame clones, though not all of them. This table has 95,000 to 150,000 clones, nearly 90% appearing once. Germline CDR1 and CDR2: MNHEY and SMNVEV (reference sequence). CDR3 length: 14 amino acids. J gave up 8 bases and V 3 bases, and 5 bases lay outside the gene matches. General study findings and limits: A few chains linked to CMV were shown in vitro to be specific for CMV antigens. Accounts indicate the classifier identified cytomegalovirus status with strong specificity and sensitivity. A list of around 160 TCR beta chains associated with cytomegalovirus was given.

This sequence was found in a woman aged 18-29 years in good health and CMV-seronegative. The chain couples TRBV27 to TRBJ2-1, with TRBD2 identical over 9 bases. The specimen sequenced was PBMCs. The CDR3 protein is CASSLREGRHEQFF. The CDR3 DNA reads as TGTGCCAGCAGTTTGCGGGAGGGCCGTCATGAGCAGTTCTTC.